The 6 T cell receptor beta chains listed next were all sequenced from one sample in a study of cytomegalovirus exposure and HLA in healthy donors. The PCR contained 60 Vbeta and 13 Jbeta primers. Only in-frame clones appear in the TCRdb table, and some are missing; sequencing was by immunoSEQ multiplex PCR. The profile shows approximately 290,000 clones, under 90% of them singletons. Sequenced sample: PBMCs. The source of these receptors is a girl under 10 years old in good health and CMV-seronegative.

The rearrangement joins TRBV27 to TRBJ1-2; possible D gene TRBD1, 5 bases. V lost 5 bases, J lost 7 bases, and 14 bases lay in between. The CDR3 has 13 amino acids. The germline gives CDR1 MNHEY, CDR2 SMNVEV (reference sequence). CDR3 nucleotide sequence: TGTGCCAGCAGTCCACACGTAAGGGGTGGCTACACCTTC. Its protein is CASSPHVRGGYTF.

The chain couples TRBV25-1 to TRBJ2-7, with D possibly matching TRBD2 (5 bases). Germline CDR1 MGHDK, CDR2 SYGVNS. This CDR3 is 15 amino acids long. V lost 3 bases and J 2 bases, leaving 14 bases between the germline ends. The CDR3 here is CASSDETEAPYEQYF. CDR3 coding DNA: TGTGCCAGCAGTGATGAGACGGAGGCCCCCTACGAGCAGTACTTC.

This clone was picked up one time. V and J are TRBV28 and TRBJ2-2; D is possibly TRBD2 (6 bases). The CDR3 spans 12 residues. Trimming pared 3 bases from V and 14 bases from J, leaving 13 bases between. Germline V gene lookup returns CDR1 MDHEN and CDR2 SYDVKM. CDR3 sequence: CASSLEGLGLFF. The CDR3 nucleotides read TGTGCCAGCAGTTTGGAGGGACTCGGTCTGTTTTTT.

This clone was seen just once. The rearrangement uses TRBV9 and TRBJ2-5; unclear D gene. Trimming left V 8 bases short and J 5 bases short, with 13 bases between. In germline, CDR1 is SGDLS, CDR2 YYNGEE. The CDR3 runs 12 residues. CDR3 protein: CASSWSGETQYF. The DNA for the CDR3 is TGTGCCAGTTCCTGGTCCGGGGAGACCCAGTACTTC. Full variable domain (outside the CDR3, taken from reference TRBV9 and TRBJ2-5): DSGVTQTPKHLITATGQRVTLRCSPRSGDLSVYWYQQSLDQGLQFLIQYYNGEERAKGNILERFSAQQFPDLHSELNLSSLELGDSALYFCASSWSGETQYFGPGTRLLVL.

The genes are TRBV5-6 and TRBJ2-1; 7 bases fit TRBD2. This CDR3 comprises 16 residues. With 3 bases clipped from V and 4 bases from J, the junction kept 10 bases outside the gene matches. Germline V CDR1 and CDR2: SGHDT, YYEEEE. CDR3 DNA: TGTGCCAGCAGCTCCAGATTAGCGGGCGAGTACAATGAGCAGTTCTTC. This sequence encodes CASSSRLAGEYNEQFF. The whole variable domain, remainder taken from reference TRBV5-6 and TRBJ2-1, is DAGVTQSPTHLIKTRGQQVTLRCSPKSGHDTVSWYQQALGQGPQFIFQYYEEEERQRGNFPDRFSGHQFPNYSSELNVNALLLGDSALYLCASSSRLAGEYNEQFFGPGTRLTVL.

The rearrangement links TRBV2 to TRBJ2-7; 8 nucleotides align to TRBD2. V lost 6 bases and J lost 4; bases outside the gene matches: 17. The CDR3 has 17 amino acids. Germline lookup yields CDR1 SNHLY and CDR2 FYNNEI. This CDR3 reads CASRGKTSARRVYEQYF. The CDR3 DNA reads as TGTGCCAGCAGAGGAAAGACTAGCGCCCGTAGAGTGTACGAGCAGTACTTC.